This TCR beta chain was observed in a study of blood T cell repertoires in COVID-19. This clone appeared once. Those who participated ranged in age from roughly 18 to 89 years and resided in 24 US areas. The trim removed 2 bases at V and 8 bases at J, leaving 4 bases unmatched. Germline V CDR1 and CDR2: MNHEY, SMNVEV (reference sequence). The CDR3 runs 16 residues. The table came from immunoSEQ multiplex PCR; TCRdb's copy has only in-frame clones and leaves some out. The sample contains about 180,000 clones, about 88% of which appear only once. The chain employs TRBV27 and TRBJ2-2, with 14 bases that match TRBD2. The sequence was collected from a woman aged 18-29 years who had recovered from COVID-19. Source material: PBMCs or T cells enriched from blood (not recorded which). CDR3 DNA: TGTGCCAGCAGTTTAGCGACTAGCGGGGGGGCGGGGGAGCTGTTTTTT. It codes for CASSLATSGGAGELFF.